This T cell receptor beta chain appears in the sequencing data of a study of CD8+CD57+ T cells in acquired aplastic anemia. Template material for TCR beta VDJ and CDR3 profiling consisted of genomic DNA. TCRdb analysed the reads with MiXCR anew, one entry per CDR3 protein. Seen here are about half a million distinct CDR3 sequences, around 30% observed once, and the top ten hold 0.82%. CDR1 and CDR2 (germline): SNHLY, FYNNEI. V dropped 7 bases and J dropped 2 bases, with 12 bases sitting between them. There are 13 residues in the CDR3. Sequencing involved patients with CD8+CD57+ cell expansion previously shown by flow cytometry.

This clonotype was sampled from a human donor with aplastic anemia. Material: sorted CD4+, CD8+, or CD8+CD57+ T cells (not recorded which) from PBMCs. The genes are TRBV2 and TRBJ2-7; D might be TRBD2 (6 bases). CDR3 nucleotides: TGTGCCAGCACCTTGGAGGGGACCTACGAGCAGTACTTC. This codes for CASTLEGTYEQYF.